Included here is one T cell receptor (beta chain) sequence, with context. This entry comes from a study of blood T cell repertoires in COVID-19. Study processing details: For nucleated cells, counts were estimated from reference gene primer amplification. Generated by immunoSEQ multiplex PCR, the TCRdb table keeps only in-frame clones and is missing some. V and J calls and clone size are as listed in that table; D and trimming were resolved from the DNA. Among 260,000 or so clones listed, roughly 88% were seen once. V gave up 4 bases and J gave up 1 base, with 7 bases separating them. Germline lookup yields CDR1 LGHDT and CDR2 YNNKEL (reference sequence). This CDR3 contains 14 residues. Participants were aged 18 to 89 years from 24 US areas. Cohorts were based on clinical histories the participants reported.

Sequencing used PBMCs or T cells enriched from blood (not recorded which). The receptor was isolated from a woman between 35 and 50 years old with acute COVID-19. J is TRBJ2-2 and V is TRBV3-1 (or the pseudogene TRBV3-2), with D uncertain. CDR3 in DNA: TGTGCCAGCAGCCCTTTACAGAACACCGGGGAGCTGTTTTTT. It yields the protein CASSPLQNTGELFF.